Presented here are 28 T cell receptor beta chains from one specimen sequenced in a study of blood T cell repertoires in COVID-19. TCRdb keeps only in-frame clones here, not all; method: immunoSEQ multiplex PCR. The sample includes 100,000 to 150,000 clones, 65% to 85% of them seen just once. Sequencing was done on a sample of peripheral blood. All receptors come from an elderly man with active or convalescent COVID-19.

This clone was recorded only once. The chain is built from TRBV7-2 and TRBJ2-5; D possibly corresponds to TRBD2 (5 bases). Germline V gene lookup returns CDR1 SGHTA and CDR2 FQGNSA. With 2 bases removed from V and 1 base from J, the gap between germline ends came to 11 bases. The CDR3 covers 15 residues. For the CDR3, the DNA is TGTGCCAGCAGCTTACAGACCGGGGTCCAAGAGACCCAGTACTTC. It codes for CASSLQTGVQETQYF.

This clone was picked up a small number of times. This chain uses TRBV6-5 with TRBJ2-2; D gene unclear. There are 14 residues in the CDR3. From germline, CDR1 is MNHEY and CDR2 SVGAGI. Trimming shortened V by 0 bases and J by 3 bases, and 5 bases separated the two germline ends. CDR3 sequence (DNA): TGTGCCAGCAGTTACTCACTGGACACCGGGGAGCTGTTTTTT. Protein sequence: CASSYSLDTGELFF.

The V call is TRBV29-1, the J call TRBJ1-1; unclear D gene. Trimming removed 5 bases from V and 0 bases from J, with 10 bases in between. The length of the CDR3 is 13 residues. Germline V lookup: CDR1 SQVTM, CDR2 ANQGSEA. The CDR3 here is CSVSGRLNTEAFF. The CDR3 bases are TGCAGCGTTTCAGGCAGGTTGAACACTGAAGCTTTCTTT.

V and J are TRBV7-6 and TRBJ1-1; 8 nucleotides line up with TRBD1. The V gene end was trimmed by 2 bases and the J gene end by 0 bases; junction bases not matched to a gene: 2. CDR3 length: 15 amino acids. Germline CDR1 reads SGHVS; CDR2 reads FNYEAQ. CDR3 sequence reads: CASSLQGALNTEAFF. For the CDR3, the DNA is TGTGCCAGCAGCTTACAGGGGGCGCTGAACACTGAAGCTTTCTTT.

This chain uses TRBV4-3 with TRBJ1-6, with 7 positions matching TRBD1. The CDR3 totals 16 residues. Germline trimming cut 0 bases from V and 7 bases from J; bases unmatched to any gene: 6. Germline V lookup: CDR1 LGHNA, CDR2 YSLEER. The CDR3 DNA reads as TGCGCCAGCAGCCAAGACAAGGGGGCGTTGAATTCACCCCTCCACTTT. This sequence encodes CASSQDKGALNSPLHF.

In nucleotides, the CDR3 is TGTGCCAGCGGGATTTCAGGGGTCGGGGGAAACACCATATATTTT. This codes for CASGISGVGGNTIYF. The gene calls are TRBV6-4 and TRBJ1-3; D perhaps matches TRBD1 (6 bases). V was pared by 8 bases and J by 4 bases, with 18 bases between. Germline CDR1 and CDR2: MRHNA and SNTAGT. There are 15 residues in the CDR3.

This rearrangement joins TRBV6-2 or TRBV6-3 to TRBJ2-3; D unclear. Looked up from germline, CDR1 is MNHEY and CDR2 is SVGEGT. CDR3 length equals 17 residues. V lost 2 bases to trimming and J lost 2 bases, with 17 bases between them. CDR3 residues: CASSYPPRPGDTDTQYF. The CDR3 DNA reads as TGTGCCAGCAGTTACCCTCCCCGGCCCGGAGACACAGATACGCAGTATTTT.

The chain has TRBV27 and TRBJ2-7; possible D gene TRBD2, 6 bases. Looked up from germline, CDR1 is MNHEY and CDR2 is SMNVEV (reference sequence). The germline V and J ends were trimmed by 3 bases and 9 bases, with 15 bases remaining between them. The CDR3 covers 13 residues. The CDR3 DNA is TGTGCCAGCAGTTTCCGGGAAGTGGGGGGGCAGTACTTC. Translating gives CASSFREVGGQYF.

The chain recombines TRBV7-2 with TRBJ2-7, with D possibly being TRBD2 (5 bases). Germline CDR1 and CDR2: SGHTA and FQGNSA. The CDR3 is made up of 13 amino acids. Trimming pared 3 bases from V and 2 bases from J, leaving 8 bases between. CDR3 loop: CASSFSGAYEQYF. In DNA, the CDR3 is TGTGCCAGCAGCTTTTCCGGGGCCTACGAGCAGTACTTC.

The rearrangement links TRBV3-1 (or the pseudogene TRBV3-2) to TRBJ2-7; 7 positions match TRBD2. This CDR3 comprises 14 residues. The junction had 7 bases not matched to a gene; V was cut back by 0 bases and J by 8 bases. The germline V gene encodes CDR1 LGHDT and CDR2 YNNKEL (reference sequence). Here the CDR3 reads CASSQDTSGDKQYF. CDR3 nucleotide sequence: TGTGCCAGCAGCCAAGATACCAGCGGGGATAAGCAGTACTTC.

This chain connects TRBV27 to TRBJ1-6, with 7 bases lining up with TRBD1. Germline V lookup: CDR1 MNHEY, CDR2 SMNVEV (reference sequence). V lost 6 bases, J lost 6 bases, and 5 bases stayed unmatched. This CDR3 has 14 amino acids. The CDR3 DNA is TGTGCCAGCAGACAAGGGACAGTTAATTCACCCCTCCACTTT. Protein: CASRQGTVNSPLHF.

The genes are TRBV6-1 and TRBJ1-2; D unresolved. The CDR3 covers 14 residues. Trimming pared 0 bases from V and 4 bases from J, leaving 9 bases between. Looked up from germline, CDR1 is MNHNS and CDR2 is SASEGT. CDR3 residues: CASSEAYLGYGYTF. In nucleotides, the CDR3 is TGTGCCAGCAGTGAAGCGTATCTAGGCTATGGCTACACCTTC.

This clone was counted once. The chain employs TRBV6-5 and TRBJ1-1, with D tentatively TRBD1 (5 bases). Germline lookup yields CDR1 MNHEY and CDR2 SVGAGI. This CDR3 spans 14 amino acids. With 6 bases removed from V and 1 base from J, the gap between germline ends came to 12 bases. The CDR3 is CASSRRASNTEAFF. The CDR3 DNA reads TGTGCCAGCAGCCGCAGGGCCTCGAACACTGAAGCTTTCTTT.

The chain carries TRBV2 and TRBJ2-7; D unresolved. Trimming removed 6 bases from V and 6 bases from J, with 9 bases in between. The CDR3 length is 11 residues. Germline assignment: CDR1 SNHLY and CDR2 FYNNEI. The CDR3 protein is CASSSVSEQYF. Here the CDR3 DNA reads TGTGCCAGCAGCTCCGTGAGCGAGCAGTACTTC. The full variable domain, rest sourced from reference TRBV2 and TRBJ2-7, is EPEVTQTPSHQVTQMGQEVILRCVPISNHLYFYWYRQILGQKVEFLVSFYNNEISEKSEIFDDQFSVERPDGSNFTLKIRSTKLEDSAMYFCASSSVSEQYFGPGTRLTVT.

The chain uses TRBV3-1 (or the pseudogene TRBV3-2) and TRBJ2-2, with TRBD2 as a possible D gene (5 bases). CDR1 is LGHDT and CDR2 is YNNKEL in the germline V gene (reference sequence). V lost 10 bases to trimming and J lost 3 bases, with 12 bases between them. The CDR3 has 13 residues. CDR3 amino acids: CATAHGDTGELFF. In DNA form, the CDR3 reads TGTGCCACCGCCCACGGGGACACCGGGGAGCTGTTTTTT.

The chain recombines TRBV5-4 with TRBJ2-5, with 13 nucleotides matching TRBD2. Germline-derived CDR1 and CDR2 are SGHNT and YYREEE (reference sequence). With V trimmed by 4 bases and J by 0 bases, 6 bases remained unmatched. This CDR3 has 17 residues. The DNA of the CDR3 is TGTGCCAGCAGCCTGATGACTAGCGGGGGGAACCAAGAGACCCAGTACTTC. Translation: CASSLMTSGGNQETQYF.

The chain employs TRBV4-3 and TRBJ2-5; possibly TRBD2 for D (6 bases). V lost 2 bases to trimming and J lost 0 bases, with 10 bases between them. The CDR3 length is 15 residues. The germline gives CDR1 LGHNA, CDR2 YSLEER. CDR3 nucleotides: TGCGCCAGCAGCCAATCACTAGCCAACCAAGAGACCCAGTACTTC. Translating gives CASSQSLANQETQYF.

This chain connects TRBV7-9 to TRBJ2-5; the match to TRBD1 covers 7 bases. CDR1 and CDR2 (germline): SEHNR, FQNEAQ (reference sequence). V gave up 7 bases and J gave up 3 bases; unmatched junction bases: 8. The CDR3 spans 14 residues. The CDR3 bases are TGTGCCAGCACCCCACAGGGGTCGGAAGAGACCCAGTACTTC. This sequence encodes CASTPQGSEETQYF.

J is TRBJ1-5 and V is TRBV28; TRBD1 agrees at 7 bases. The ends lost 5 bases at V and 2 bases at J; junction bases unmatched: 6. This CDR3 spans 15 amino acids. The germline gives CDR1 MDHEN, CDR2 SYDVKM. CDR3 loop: CASSRQGGGNQPQHF. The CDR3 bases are TGTGCCAGCAGTCGACAGGGAGGAGGCAATCAGCCCCAGCATTTT.

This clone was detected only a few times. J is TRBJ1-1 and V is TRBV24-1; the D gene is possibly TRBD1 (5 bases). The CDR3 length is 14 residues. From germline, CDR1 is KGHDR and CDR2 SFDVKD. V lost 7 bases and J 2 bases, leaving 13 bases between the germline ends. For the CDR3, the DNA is TGTGCCACCAGGGACCGACAGCTAAACACTGAAGCTTTCTTT. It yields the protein CATRDRQLNTEAFF.

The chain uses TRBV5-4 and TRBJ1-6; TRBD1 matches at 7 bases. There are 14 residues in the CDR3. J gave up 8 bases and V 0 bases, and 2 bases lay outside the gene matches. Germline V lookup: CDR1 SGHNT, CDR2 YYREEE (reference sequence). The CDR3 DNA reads TGTGCCAGCAGCTTGGGGCAGGGGGATTCACCCCTCCACTTT. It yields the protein CASSLGQGDSPLHF.

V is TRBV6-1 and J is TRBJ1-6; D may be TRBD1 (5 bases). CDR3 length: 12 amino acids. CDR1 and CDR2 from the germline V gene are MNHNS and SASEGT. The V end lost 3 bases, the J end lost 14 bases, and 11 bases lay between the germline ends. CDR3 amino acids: CASSENRLTLHF. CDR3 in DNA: TGTGCCAGCAGTGAGAACAGGTTGACCCTCCACTTT.

The CDR3, as DNA: TGTGCCAGCTCGCAAGACAGGGTTTCTTCACCCCTCCACTTT. Translation gives CASSQDRVSSPLHF. This rearrangement joins TRBV18 to TRBJ1-6; TRBD1 aligns across 7 bases. This CDR3 region has 14 residues. V trimming: 6 bases; J trimming: 9 bases; junction bases outside the gene matches: 8. Germline values: CDR1 KGHSH, CDR2 LQKENI.

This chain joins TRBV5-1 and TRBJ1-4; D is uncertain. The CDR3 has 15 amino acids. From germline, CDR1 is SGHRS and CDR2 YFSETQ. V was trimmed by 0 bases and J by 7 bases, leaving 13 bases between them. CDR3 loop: CASSLVGESGEKLFF. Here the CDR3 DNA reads TGCGCCAGCAGCTTGGTCGGGGAAAGCGGTGAAAAACTGTTTTTT.

The CDR3 protein is CASSKGGGADNEQFF. The DNA for the CDR3 is TGTGCCAGCAGCAAAGGGGGAGGGGCCGACAATGAGCAGTTCTTC. The chain carries TRBV21-1 and TRBJ2-1; the table's D call, TRBD2, has no DNA check behind it. TRBV21-1 is recorded as a pseudogene. The CDR3 is 15 residues long.

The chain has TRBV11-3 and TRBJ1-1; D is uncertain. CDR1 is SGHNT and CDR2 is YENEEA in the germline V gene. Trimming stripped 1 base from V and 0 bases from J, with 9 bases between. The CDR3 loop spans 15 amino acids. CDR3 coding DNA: TGTGCCAGCAGCTTAGGGGGAGGGATGAACACTGAAGCTTTCTTT. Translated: CASSLGGGMNTEAFF. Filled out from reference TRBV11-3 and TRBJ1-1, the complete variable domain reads EAGVVQSPRYKIIEKKQPVAFWCNPISGHNTLYWYLQNLGQGPELLIRYENEEAVDDSQLPKDRFSAERLKGVDSTLKIQPAELGDSAVYLCASSLGGGMNTEAFFGQGTRLTVV.

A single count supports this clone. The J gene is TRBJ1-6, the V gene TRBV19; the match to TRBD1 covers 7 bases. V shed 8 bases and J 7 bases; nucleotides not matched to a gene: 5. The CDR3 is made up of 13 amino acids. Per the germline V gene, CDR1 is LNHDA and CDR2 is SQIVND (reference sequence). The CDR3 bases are TGTGCCAGTCGACAGGGTTGGAATTCACCCCTCCACTTT. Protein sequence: CASRQGWNSPLHF.

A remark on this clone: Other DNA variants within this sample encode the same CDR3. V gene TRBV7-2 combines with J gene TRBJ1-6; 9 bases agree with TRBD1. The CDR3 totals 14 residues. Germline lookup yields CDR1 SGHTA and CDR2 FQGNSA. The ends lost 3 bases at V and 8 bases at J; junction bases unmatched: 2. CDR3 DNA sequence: TGTGCCAGCAGCTTCCGGACAGGGGATTCACCCCTCCACTTT. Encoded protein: CASSFRTGDSPLHF.